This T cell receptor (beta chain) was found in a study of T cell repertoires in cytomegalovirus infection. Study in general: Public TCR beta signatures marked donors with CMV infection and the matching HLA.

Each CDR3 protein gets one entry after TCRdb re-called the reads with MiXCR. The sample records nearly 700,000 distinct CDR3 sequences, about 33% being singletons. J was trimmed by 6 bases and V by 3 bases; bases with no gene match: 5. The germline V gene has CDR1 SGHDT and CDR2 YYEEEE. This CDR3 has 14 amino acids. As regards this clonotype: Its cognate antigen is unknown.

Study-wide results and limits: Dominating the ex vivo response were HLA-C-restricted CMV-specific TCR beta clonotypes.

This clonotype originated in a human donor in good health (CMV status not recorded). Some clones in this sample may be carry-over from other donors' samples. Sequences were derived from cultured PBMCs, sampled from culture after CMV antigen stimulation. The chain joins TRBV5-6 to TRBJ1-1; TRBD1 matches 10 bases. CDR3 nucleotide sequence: TGTGCCAGCAGCTCGGGACAGGGGTTTCCTGAAGCTTTCTTT. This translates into CASSSGQGFPEAFF.